Sequencing of this T cell receptor (beta chain) was carried out in a study of T cells in Graves' hyperthyroidism and ophthalmopathy. Whole-study results and caveats: From stable hyperthyroidism, ophthalmopathy was set apart by a 13 V-J model.

RNA transcripts were the template for amplifying TCR beta CDR3 regions. During a first-round RT-PCR of the TCR CDR3, the HTBI primer set was used. MiXCR, run by TCRdb on the multiplex PCR reads, gives a single entry per CDR3 protein. The table shows approximately 520,000 distinct CDR3 sequences, with approximately 25% occurring only once. Active moderate-to-severe ophthalmopathy, Clinical Activity Score at least 3, NOSPECS at least 4, under 3 months' duration. Each 10 ml fresh peripheral blood draw supplied the PBMCs. There are many counts of this clonotype. Its specificity is not known. Germline assignment: CDR1 DFQATT and CDR2 SNEGSKA (reference sequence). Trimming removed 6 bases from V and 4 bases from J; junction bases left unmatched: 6. This CDR3 spans 13 amino acids.

The V and J genes are TRBV20-1 and TRBJ2-5; 9 nucleotides match TRBD1. Sequencing input: blood. This TCR was recovered from a woman younger than 45 with Graves' ophthalmopathy. CDR3 region: CSAGGQGSETQYF. The CDR3, as DNA: TGCAGTGCGGGGGGACAGGGCTCAGAGACCCAGTACTTC.